This T cell receptor (beta chain) was retrieved from a study of blood T cell repertoires in COVID-19. Study information: Whether acute or convalescent, the COVID-19 samples came from the United States, Italy and Spain. In each case, the material was cDNA or gDNA derived from T cells, B-cell-depleted T cells, or PBMCs.

As processed by the authors: Reference gene primer amplification gave estimated nucleated cell counts. The assay was immunoSEQ multiplex PCR, and TCRdb's table has in-frame clones only and misses some. D and trimming were read from the DNA, whereas the V and J calls and clone size are those reported in that table. Of roughly 29,000 clones listed, about two thirds are singletons. The CDR3 is 15 residues long. Germline V gene lookup returns CDR1 SNHLY and CDR2 FYNNEI. V was cut by 7 bases and J by 1 base, with 14 bases left in between. This receptor was obtained from a boy under 10 years old with active or convalescent COVID-19. What was sequenced was peripheral blood. The V gene is TRBV2, the J gene TRBJ2-4; TRBD2 is a possible D gene (6 bases). The CDR3 DNA reads as TGTGCCAGCAAGGCGGGGAGCTCGGCCAAAAACATTCAGTACTTC. Protein: CASKAGSSAKNIQYF.